These T cell receptor beta chains were read from a single sample in a study of T cells after yellow fever vaccination. In TCRdb, the 5' RACE reads were re-called with MiXCR into one record per CDR3 protein. The profile shows roughly 400,000 distinct CDR3 sequences, roughly a sixth of them singletons. Sequencing used PBMCs, obtained before the yellow fever booster vaccination. The receptors come from a man aged 18 to 30 who received the YFV17D yellow fever vaccine. CDR3s include the opening cysteine and the closing phenylalanine or tryptophan. The D gene is left open where the match is weak. Size tells how often a clone was seen (once, few, many) or the class of an expanded clone, and some rows leave it out.

>TRBD1|TRBV27|TRBJ1-1|few
TGTGCCAGCAGTTTACGAGGGGGCCTTATTGAAGCTTTCTTT
CASSLRGGLIEAFF
>TRBD2|TRBV6-5|TRBJ2-5|-
TGTGCCAGCAGTTATGGGACTAGCGGGGAAGAGACCCAGTACTTC
CASSYGTSGEETQYF
>TRBD2|TRBV5-4|TRBJ2-5|many
TGTGCCAGCAGCCCCTCCAGCGGGGAGGGGACCCAGTACTTC
CASSPSSGEGTQYF
>-|TRBV6-5|TRBJ2-5|few
TGTGCCAGCACCAGGTTTGCCGGGACTTGGGGAGAGACCCAGTACTTC
CASTRFAGTWGETQYF
>-|TRBV6-2/TRBV6-3|TRBJ2-1|-
TGTGCCAGCAGCAAGGTCGGGCTGTCCGATTTGAATGAGCAGTTCTTC
CASSKVGLSDLNEQFF
>TRBD1|TRBV6-5|TRBJ2-5|-
TGTGCCAGCAGTTTACAGGGGGGACATCAAGAGACCCAGTACTTC
CASSLQGGHQETQYF
>-|TRBV7-9|TRBJ1-6|few
TGTGCCAGCAGCTCACACCCGGGACAAAGGGTATCACCCCTCCACTTT
CASSSHPGQRVSPLHF
>-|TRBV20-1|TRBJ2-5|few
TGCAGTGCTAGAGCGCAGCGGTACAACTCGGGGGAGACCCAGTACTTC
CSARAQRYNSGETQYF
>TRBD1|TRBV20-1|TRBJ2-7|many
TGCAGTGCTTACCTAGGGGGCGGGTACGAGCAGTACTTC
CSAYLGGGYEQYF
>-|TRBV6-5|TRBJ2-5|many
TGTGCCAGCAGTTACACTTTGGCTTTGGGAACCCAGTACTTC
CASSYTLALGTQYF
>TRBD1|TRBV2|TRBJ1-1|few
TGTGCCAGCAGCACTCAGGGGGCGCAAGCTTTCTTT
CASSTQGAQAFF
>-|TRBV20-1|TRBJ1-6|-
TGCAGTGCTCCCATTTCGGAGAGCTCCTATAATTCACCCCTCCACTTT
CSAPISESSYNSPLHF
>TRBD2|TRBV7-2|TRBJ2-5|many
TGTGCCAGCAGCTTAGATCAGGGAGGGCAAGAGACCCAGTACTTC
CASSLDQGGQETQYF
>-|TRBV4-3|TRBJ2-1|few
TGCGCCAGCAGCCAAGATATCGACAGCTACAATGAGCAGTTCTTC
CASSQDIDSYNEQFF
>TRBD2|TRBV20-1|TRBJ2-1|few
TGCAGTGCTAGGGGATTGAGCGGGGGGATGAATGAGCAGTTCTTC
CSARGLSGGMNEQFF
>-|TRBV6-6|TRBJ1-6|few
TGTGCCAGCAGTTTCCGCCTGACAGCTTCACCCCTCCACTTT
CASSFRLTASPLHF
>-|TRBV2|TRBJ2-2|-
TGTGCCAGCACCACGGGGTCCGGGGAGCTGTTTTTT
CASTTGSGELFF
>-|TRBV6-5|TRBJ2-1|few
TGTGCCAGCAGTTACTCGCAATCCACACAGGGCTATGAGCAGTTCTTC
CASSYSQSTQGYEQFF
>-|TRBV5-4|TRBJ1-1|few
TGTGCCAGCAGCTTGGGCCGACGGGAGAACACTGAAGCTTTCTTT
CASSLGRRENTEAFF
>TRBD1|TRBV5-1|TRBJ1-1|-
TGCGCCAGCAGATGGGGACAGGGAGGCACTGAAGCTTTCTTT
CASRWGQGGTEAFF
>TRBD2|TRBV6-1|TRBJ2-2|-
TGTGCCTGCAGTGAACTAGCGGGGGCCGGGGAGCTGTTTTTT
CACSELAGAGELFF
>TRBD1|TRBV20-1|TRBJ2-3|-
TGCAGTGCTACCCGGGACAGGGGGACAGATACGCAGTATTTT
CSATRDRGTDTQYF
>TRBD2|TRBV7-2|TRBJ2-1|few
TGTGCCAGCAGCTGGGGCCATAGCGGGCCTTACCACAATGAGCAGTTCTTC
CASSWGHSGPYHNEQFF
>-|TRBV10-3|TRBJ2-1|-
TGTGCCATAACTGGAGGAGGGGTCGATGAGCAGTTCTTC
CAITGGGVDEQFF
>TRBD2|TRBV28|TRBJ2-1|-
TGTGCCAGCAGCTGGGGGGGGCTAGCGGGCATGTACAATGAGCAGTTCTTC
CASSWGGLAGMYNEQFF
>TRBD2|TRBV5-1|TRBJ2-3|-
TGCGCCAGCAGCTTGGCCGGGACTAGCGGGACAGATACGCAGTATTTT
CASSLAGTSGTDTQYF
>-|TRBV7-9|TRBJ2-5|-
TGTGCCAGCAGATCGGAGCTGGACCAAGAGACCCAGTACTTC
CASRSELDQETQYF
>-|TRBV18|TRBJ1-2|-
TGTGCCAGCTCACAAACTCCTCGGGAAGCTGGCTACACCTTC
CASSQTPREAGYTF
>TRBD2|TRBV7-8|TRBJ2-2|-
TGTGCCAGCAGCTTATTCGGGGGGTACACCGGGGAGCTGTTTTTT
CASSLFGGYTGELFF
>-|TRBV19|TRBJ1-3|-
TGTGCCAGTAGTATCGGGAGCTCTGGAAACACCATATATTTT
CASSIGSSGNTIYF
>-|TRBV4-1|TRBJ2-5|-
TGCGCCAGCAGCTGGACCCCTAGCGACCAAGAGACCCAGTACTTC
CASSWTPSDQETQYF
>-|TRBV20-1|TRBJ2-5|few
TGCAGTGCTAGTAGGGAGGAGCGAGGGGAGACCCAGTACTTC
CSASREERGETQYF
>TRBD1|TRBV6-1|TRBJ1-2|-
TGTGCCAGCTCCAATGGACAGGGGGCTTGGCTGGATGGCTACACCTTC
CASSNGQGAWLDGYTF
>TRBD1|TRBV27|TRBJ2-5|-
TGTGCCAGCAGATTGGACAGGGCGGAGACCCAGTACTTC
CASRLDRAETQYF
>-|TRBV24-1|TRBJ1-1|-
TGTGCCACCAGTGATCCTAAGGGGGAAGAAGCTTTCTTT
CATSDPKGEEAFF
>TRBD2|TRBV11-2|TRBJ2-5|few
TGTGCCAGCAGCTCCGGCGGGACTAGGGTACAAGAGACCCAGTACTTC
CASSSGGTRVQETQYF
>-|TRBV6-1|TRBJ2-7|few
TGTGCCAGCAGTGAACAGGTCGGCTCCTACGAGCAGTACTTC
CASSEQVGSYEQYF
>TRBD1|TRBV18|TRBJ1-6|-
TGTGCCAGCTCACCGGAATGGACAGGGCGTAGGTCACCCCTCCACTTT
CASSPEWTGRRSPLHF
>-|TRBV19|TRBJ2-7|-
TGTGCCAGTACCGACGCCTCCTACGAGCAGTACTTC
CASTDASYEQYF
>TRBD1|TRBV7-2|TRBJ2-5|many
TGTGCCAGCATCCACAGGGGGATCCAAGAGACCCAGTACTTC
CASIHRGIQETQYF
>TRBD2|TRBV7-2|TRBJ2-3|-
TGTGCCAGCAGTTCTACTTTAGCGGGGGGGCAGGTAAATACGCAGTATTTT
CASSSTLAGGQVNTQYF
>TRBD2|TRBV11-2|TRBJ2-3|-
TGTGCCAGCAGCTCATCAAGCGGGGGGGCTTGGGATACGCAGTATTTT
CASSSSSGGAWDTQYF
>-|TRBV10-3|TRBJ1-1|few
TGTGCCATCAGCTCCGGGGGAGTGCACACTGAAGCTTTCTTT
CAISSGGVHTEAFF
>-|TRBV4-3|TRBJ2-3|few
TGCGCCAGCAGCCAAGATTTAGAACAGAAACTCACAGATACGCAGTATTTT
CASSQDLEQKLTDTQYF
>TRBD1|TRBV2|TRBJ1-2|few
TGTGCCAGCAGGGACGGGACAGGGGTCATCTATGGCTACACCTTC
CASRDGTGVIYGYTF
>-|TRBV7-9|TRBJ2-1|-
TGTGCCAGCAGGATAGTGGGGGGAGTGGAATTCTTC
CASRIVGGVEFF
>-|TRBV5-4|TRBJ2-5|-
TGTGCCAGCAGCTTGTCCGAGGGCTTAGCGGAGACCCAGTACTTC
CASSLSEGLAETQYF
>TRBD2|TRBV6-5|TRBJ2-2|few
TGTGCCAGCAGGCGACTAGCGGCCGCGAACACCGGGGAGCTGTTTTTT
CASRRLAAANTGELFF
>-|TRBV18|TRBJ2-1|-
TGTGCCAGCTCACCTTCGGGGGGCGATGAGCAGTTCTTC
CASSPSGGDEQFF
>-|TRBV20-1|TRBJ2-1|-
TGCAGTGCCCGACTAGGAAACAATGAGCAGTTCTTC
CSARLGNNEQFF
>TRBD2|TRBV27|TRBJ2-1|few
TGTGCCAGCAGTGTTACAGCGGGGGGTGCTGATGAGCAGTTCTTC
CASSVTAGGADEQFF